These T cell receptor beta chains were read from a single sample in a study of molecular identifiers for immune sequencing clone quantification. TCRdb re-called the PCR reads through MiXCR, storing one row per CDR3 protein. The sample gives roughly 320,000 distinct CDR3 sequences, over 20% of which show up once; 0.7% to 0.9% is in the top ten. The sequencing input was naive CD8+ T cells from blood, with Jurkat cell RNA spiked in. Receptors originate from a human donor in good health. Some libraries in this study had Jurkat cell RNA spiked in. Both conserved end residues are part of each CDR3. The order of the fields is J gene, D gene, clone size, V gene, CDR3 protein, CDR3 DNA. The D gene is left open where the match is weak. A row's size may be missing; if present it is once, few, many or a size class.

J: TRBJ2-4; D: TRBD1; size: few; V: TRBV4-3; CDR3: CASSQRTGTVGDIQYF; DNA: TGCGCCAGCAGCCAGAGGACAGGGACGGTCGGGGACATTCAGTACTTC
J: TRBJ1-5; D: .; size: many; V: TRBV20-1; CDR3: CSATPQGFSAQPQHF; DNA: TGCAGTGCTACCCCTCAGGGGTTTTCAGCTCAGCCCCAGCATTTT
J: TRBJ2-2; D: TRBD1; size: many; V: TRBV24-1; CDR3: CATSDTGAGELFF; DNA: TGTGCCACCAGTGACACAGGGGCCGGGGAGCTGTTTTTT
J: TRBJ1-5; D: .; size: many; V: TRBV6-2/TRBV6-3; CDR3: CASSYSIAEKYSNQPQHF; DNA: TGTGCCAGCAGTTACTCGATAGCAGAGAAGTATAGCAATCAGCCCCAGCATTTT
J: TRBJ1-1; D: TRBD1; size: many; V: TRBV4-1; CDR3: CASSKTGIMNTEAFF; DNA: TGCGCCAGCAGTAAGACAGGGATCATGAACACTGAAGCTTTCTTT
J: TRBJ1-1; D: .; size: many; V: TRBV7-9; CDR3: CASSSRQENTEAFF; DNA: TGTGCCAGCAGCTCGAGACAGGAGAACACTGAAGCTTTCTTT
J: TRBJ1-1; D: .; size: .; V: TRBV4-1; CDR3: CASSQTLGQGGTEAFF; DNA: TGCGCCAGCAGCCAAACCTTGGGGCAGGGTGGCACTGAAGCTTTCTTT
J: TRBJ2-5; D: .; size: many; V: TRBV3-1; CDR3: CASSGTRNPGETQYF; DNA: TGTGCCAGCAGCGGTACTAGAAATCCGGGGGAGACCCAGTACTTC
J: TRBJ2-7; D: TRBD1; size: .; V: TRBV7-9; CDR3: CASRPTGQSSYEQYF; DNA: TGTGCCAGCAGGCCAACGGGACAGAGCTCCTACGAGCAGTACTTC
J: TRBJ2-3; D: .; size: many; V: TRBV7-9; CDR3: CASSYRTGGDTQYF; DNA: TGTGCCAGCAGCTACAGGACTGGTGGAGATACGCAGTATTTT
J: TRBJ1-1; D: .; size: many; V: TRBV5-1; CDR3: CASRYREMNTEAFF; DNA: TGCGCCAGCAGGTACAGGGAAATGAACACTGAAGCTTTCTTT
J: TRBJ2-2; D: .; size: many; V: TRBV9; CDR3: CASSVEGFSNTGELFF; DNA: TGTGCCAGCAGCGTAGAGGGATTTTCGAACACCGGGGAGCTGTTTTTT
J: TRBJ1-1; D: TRBD1; size: many; V: TRBV7-9; CDR3: CASSPVEGARGSDTEAFF; DNA: TGTGCCAGCAGTCCCGTAGAGGGGGCCCGGGGTTCCGACACTGAAGCTTTCTTT
J: TRBJ2-5; D: TRBD2; size: .; V: TRBV25-1; CDR3: CASRGSWGGETQYF; DNA: TGTGCCAGCAGGGGATCTTGGGGGGGGGAGACCCAGTACTTC
J: TRBJ2-5; D: TRBD2; size: few; V: TRBV28; CDR3: CASSLPPTRAGGGETQYF; DNA: TGTGCCAGCAGTTTGCCCCCGACTAGAGCGGGAGGCGGAGAGACCCAGTACTTC